Listed below are T cell receptor beta chains from one sample, sequenced in a study of blood T cell repertoires in COVID-19. TCRdb keeps only in-frame clones here, not all; method: immunoSEQ multiplex PCR. The table records approximately 120,000 clones, around 83% of them present only once. The material sequenced was peripheral blood. All receptors come from a woman of 80 years or more with active or convalescent COVID-19. Each CDR3 is given with its conserved first and last residue. The D gene is left open where the match is weak. Expanded clones are given a class, and other clones once, few, many or no size at all.

size,V,length,J,D,CDR3,DNA
NA,TRBV7-9,16,TRBJ2-7,NA,CASSLWPRDTPYEQYF,TGTGCCAGCAGCTTATGGCCCCGGGACACCCCCTACGAGCAGTACTTC
few,TRBV27,16,TRBJ1-3,NA,CASSPGWGQSGNTIYF,TGTGCCAGCAGCCCAGGTTGGGGGCAATCAGGAAACACCATATATTTT
NA,TRBV12-2,16,TRBJ1-1,NA,CASRLVGAGENTEAFF,TGTGCAAGTCGCTTAGTAGGAGCAGGGGAAAATACTGAAGCTTTCTTT
NA,TRBV5-8,15,TRBJ2-3,TRBD1,CASSSRGQSTDTQYF,TGTGCCAGCAGCTCAAGGGGACAGAGCACAGATACGCAGTATTTT
NA,TRBV2,15,TRBJ1-4,NA,CASSEGATTNEKLFF,TGTGCCAGCAGTGAAGGAGCCACAACTAATGAAAAACTGTTTTTT
once,TRBV27,13,TRBJ1-2,TRBD1,CASSDGQGYGYTF,TGTGCCAGCAGTGATGGACAGGGGTATGGCTACACCTTC
NA,TRBV28,12,TRBJ1-3,NA,CASSPRLATIYF,TGTGCCAGCAGCCCGCGACTAGCCACCATATATTTT
few,TRBV11-1,15,TRBJ1-1,TRBD1,CASSAVDRSSTEAFF,TGTGCCAGCAGCGCAGTGGACAGGTCGAGCACTGAAGCTTTCTTT
NA,TRBV27,14,TRBJ2-1,TRBD1,CASRIRDRYNEQFF,TGTGCCAGCAGGATCCGGGACAGATACAATGAGCAGTTCTTC
NA,TRBV6-4,15,TRBJ2-7,TRBD2,CASSDGGLAGYEQYF,TGTGCCAGCAGTGATGGGGGACTAGCAGGCTACGAGCAGTACTTC
few,TRBV4-2,15,TRBJ2-1,TRBD2,CASSQEAGGANEQFF,TGTGCCAGCAGCCAAGAAGCGGGAGGGGCCAATGAGCAGTTCTTC
NA,TRBV6-1,13,TRBJ1-1,NA,CASSEAEGGEAFF,TGTGCCAGCAGTGAAGCGGAGGGGGGGGAAGCTTTCTTT
once,TRBV18,16,TRBJ2-7,TRBD1,CASSPGPGQGVSEQYF,TGTGCCAGCTCACCGGGCCCGGGACAGGGGGTTTCCGAGCAGTACTTC
NA,TRBV3-1/TRBV3-2,15,TRBJ1-5,TRBD1,CASSRGQGGNQPQHF,TGTGCCAGCAGCCGAGGACAGGGCGGCAATCAGCCCCAGCATTTT